Listed below are T cell receptor beta chains from one sample, sequenced in a study of beta chain features in type 1 diabetes. The method was immunoSEQ multiplex PCR; TCRdb's version includes in-frame clones alone and lacks a portion of them. Among about 700,000 clones listed, 13% were seen once. Sequences were obtained from naive CD4+ T cells from blood. The receptors come from a man younger than 30 with type 1 diabetes. CDR3s include the opening cysteine and the closing phenylalanine or tryptophan. The order of the fields is V gene, clone size, J gene, D gene, CDR3 protein, CDR3 DNA. A D gene is named only where the DNA matches it firmly. Size tells how often a clone was seen (once, few, many) or the class of an expanded clone, and some rows leave it out.

>TRBV7-9|few|TRBJ2-5|.
CASQSGGQETQYF
TGTGCCAGCCAATCGGGCGGCCAAGAGACCCAGTACTTC
>TRBV10-3|.|TRBJ2-1|TRBD2
CAISERGGLTYNEQFF
TGTGCCATCAGTGAGCGGGGGGGCCTCACCTACAATGAGCAGTTCTTC
>TRBV30|few|TRBJ1-2|.
CAWLLIGDYGYTF
TGTGCCTGGCTTCTGATAGGTGACTATGGCTACACCTTC
>TRBV6-1|few|TRBJ2-7|.
CASTPALGVYEQYF
TGTGCCAGCACCCCTGCGTTGGGGGTTTACGAGCAGTACTTC
>TRBV12-5|few|TRBJ1-1|.
CASGPDGTEAFF
TGTGCTAGTGGACCGGACGGCACTGAAGCTTTCTTT
>TRBV5-1|.|TRBJ1-4|TRBD1
CASSSGQASTNEKLFF
TGCGCCAGCAGCTCCGGACAGGCTTCAACTAATGAAAAACTGTTTTTT
>TRBV5-1|.|TRBJ1-5|.
CASSLVPNQPQHF
TGCGCCAGCAGCTTGGTTCCTAATCAGCCCCAGCATTTT
>TRBV28|.|TRBJ2-7|.
CASSSVQGSYEQYF
TGTGCCAGCAGTTCAGTACAGGGTTCCTACGAGCAGTACTTC
>TRBV30|.|TRBJ1-2|TRBD1
CAWSPGGSGYTF
TGTGCCTGGAGTCCAGGGGGCTCTGGCTACACCTTC
>TRBV2|.|TRBJ2-2|.
CASRRETLNTGELFF
TGTGCCAGCAGAAGGGAGACACTGAACACCGGGGAGCTGTTTTTT
>TRBV5-1|few|TRBJ1-5|TRBD1
CASSLGTGQGPSNQPQHF
TGCGCCAGCAGCTTGGGGACCGGACAGGGGCCTAGCAATCAGCCCCAGCATTTT
>TRBV28|few|TRBJ1-3|TRBD1
CASSSKTGLIGDTIYF
TGTGCCAGCAGTTCTAAGACAGGGCTAATTGGGGACACCATATATTTT
>TRBV10-1|few|TRBJ2-1|.
CASSETLYNEQFF
TGCGCCAGCAGCGAGACTCTCTACAATGAGCAGTTCTTC
>TRBV30|.|TRBJ2-7|TRBD2
CAWSVGGSGSYEQYF
TGTGCCTGGAGTGTCGGGGGGTCTGGTTCCTACGAGCAGTACTTC
>TRBV5-6|few|TRBJ2-7|.
CASGGSSSYEQYF
TGTGCCTCCGGGGGATCGAGCTCCTACGAGCAGTACTTC
>TRBV5-1|.|TRBJ1-1|.
CAGQKAPEAFF
TGCGCCGGACAGAAAGCTCCTGAAGCTTTCTTT
>TRBV15|.|TRBJ2-1|TRBD2
CATSRGLAGLYNEQFF
TGTGCCACCAGCAGAGGACTAGCGGGCCTCTACAATGAGCAGTTCTTC
>TRBV30|few|TRBJ1-2|.
CAWMKSGGGYTF
TGTGCCTGGATGAAGTCCGGTGGGGGCTACACCTTC
>TRBV19|.|TRBJ2-7|TRBD1
CASSWDSGYEQYF
TGTGCCAGTAGCTGGGACAGCGGCTACGAGCAGTACTTC
>TRBV7-3|few|TRBJ2-5|.
CASSPHGTGNQETQYF
TGTGCCAGCAGCCCCCATGGGACTGGGAACCAAGAGACCCAGTACTTC
>TRBV30|few|TRBJ2-5|.
CAWSFQVQETQYF
TGTGCCTGGAGTTTTCAAGTCCAAGAGACCCAGTACTTC
>TRBV7-3|.|TRBJ2-3|.
CASSGLSTDTQYF
TGTGCCAGCAGCGGTCTTAGCACAGATACGCAGTATTTT
>TRBV19|few|TRBJ2-3|.
CASSIVTVDTQYF
TGTGCCAGTAGTATAGTGACGGTAGATACGCAGTATTTT
>TRBV6-1|few|TRBJ2-1|.
CASSDPGLLF
TGTGCCAGCAGTGACCCCGGGTTGCTCTTC
>TRBV4-1|.|TRBJ2-7|TRBD1
CASSQDWGQYEQYF
TGCGCCAGCAGCCAAGATTGGGGACAGTACGAGCAGTACTTC
>TRBV7-9|few|TRBJ2-2|.
CASSPDMTGELFF
TGTGCCAGCAGCCCCGACATGACCGGGGAGCTGTTTTTT
>TRBV30|few|TRBJ1-6|.
CAWGQGLSYNSPLHF
TGTGCCTGGGGGCAGGGCCTCTCCTATAATTCACCCCTCCACTTT
>TRBV7-9|few|TRBJ1-1|.
CASTLWMVNTEAFF
TGTGCCAGCACCCTTTGGATGGTGAACACTGAAGCTTTCTTT
>TRBV12-5|few|TRBJ1-5|.
CASGFGWAAQSNQPQHF
TGTGCTAGTGGTTTCGGATGGGCCGCTCAAAGCAATCAGCCCCAGCATTTT
>TRBV5-1|few|TRBJ2-3|.
CASSLGERGTDTQYF
TGCGCCAGCAGCTTAGGGGAAAGAGGCACAGATACGCAGTATTTT
>TRBV6-5|.|TRBJ1-6|.
CASSYGERGSPLHF
TGTGCCAGCAGTTACGGGGAGCGAGGATCACCCCTCCACTTT
>TRBV11-3|few|TRBJ1-6|.
CASSSQEHSPLHF
TGTGCCAGCAGCTCACAGGAGCATTCACCCCTCCACTTT
>TRBV6-1|few|TRBJ1-1|.
CASSKQVANTEAFF
TGTGCCAGCAGTAAACAGGTGGCGAACACTGAAGCTTTCTTT
>TRBV19|.|TRBJ1-1|TRBD1
CASSRTGVSTEAFF
TGTGCCAGTAGTCGGACAGGGGTGAGCACTGAAGCTTTCTTT
>TRBV14|.|TRBJ1-6|.
CASSKRVGSPLHF
TGTGCCAGCAGCAAAAGGGTAGGGTCACCCCTCCACTTT
>TRBV28|.|TRBJ1-2|.
CASSEQGGPYGYTF
TGTGCCAGCAGTGAACAAGGGGGGCCCTATGGCTACACCTTC
>TRBV6-5|.|TRBJ1-6|.
CASTETGWVSPLHF
TGTGCCAGCACCGAAACAGGGTGGGTTTCACCCCTCCACTTT
>TRBV10-3|.|TRBJ2-2|.
CAISESALSNTGELFF
TGTGCCATCAGTGAGTCGGCACTATCGAACACCGGGGAGCTGTTTTTT
>TRBV18|.|TRBJ2-5|.
CASSPPPGEETQYF
TGTGCCAGCTCACCGCCCCCTGGGGAGGAGACCCAGTACTTC
>TRBV9|few|TRBJ2-7|.
CASSVRSGSYEQYF
TGTGCCAGCAGCGTTCGCTCCGGCTCCTACGAGCAGTACTTC
>TRBV7-9|.|TRBJ2-5|.
CASSFWAGETQYF
TGTGCCAGCAGCTTCTGGGCGGGAGAGACCCAGTACTTC
>TRBV11-2|.|TRBJ2-7|TRBD1
CASSPKEHRGSSEQYF
TGTGCCAGCAGCCCAAAGGAACACAGGGGGTCGAGTGAGCAGTACTTC
>TRBV30|.|TRBJ2-4|.
CAWSVLGGAIAKNIQYF
TGTGCCTGGAGTGTACTTGGGGGGGCCATAGCCAAAAACATTCAGTACTTC
>TRBV7-9|few|TRBJ2-5|.
CASSPSETQYF
TGTGCCAGCAGCCCATCGGAGACCCAGTACTTC
>TRBV11-1|.|TRBJ2-1|.
CASPEALYSYNEQFF
TGTGCCAGCCCCGAAGCGCTGTACTCCTACAATGAGCAGTTCTTC
>TRBV4-1|.|TRBJ2-1|.
CASSQVMGPSSYNEQFF
TGCGCCAGCAGCCAGGTCATGGGGCCGAGCTCCTACAATGAGCAGTTCTTC
>TRBV28|few|TRBJ1-1|TRBD1
CASSSYNRGATEAFF
TGTGCCAGCAGTTCCTACAACAGGGGCGCCACTGAAGCTTTCTTT
>TRBV27|.|TRBJ2-5|.
CASSLRGGQETQYF
TGTGCCAGCAGTTTAAGGGGGGGCCAAGAGACCCAGTACTTC
>TRBV6-5|few|TRBJ1-2|.
CASSFLGGADYGYTF
TGTGCCAGCAGTTTTCTGGGGGGCGCAGACTATGGCTACACCTTC
>TRBV25-1|few|TRBJ2-2|.
CASRERTDTGELFF
TGTGCCAGCAGAGAGAGGACCGACACCGGGGAGCTGTTTTTT
>TRBV14|.|TRBJ2-5|.
CASSPRVSASYQETQYF
TGTGCCAGCAGCCCCAGGGTCTCCGCTTCGTACCAAGAGACCCAGTACTTC
>TRBV10-3|.|TRBJ2-5|.
CAISESPMADGEETQYF
TGTGCCATCAGTGAGTCCCCTATGGCAGATGGGGAGGAGACCCAGTACTTC
>TRBV7-2|few|TRBJ2-3|.
CASSFRGVTDTQYF
TGTGCCAGCAGCTTTCGTGGGGTGACAGATACGCAGTATTTT
>TRBV4-1|.|TRBJ1-3|.
CASSQGVLGSWYF
TGCGCCAGCAGCCAAGGGGTACTTGGGTCATGGTATTTT
>TRBV23-1|.|TRBJ2-7|TRBD1
CASSQSGQEAYEQYF
TGCGCCAGCAGTCAATCCGGACAGGAGGCCTACGAGCAGTACTTC
>TRBV13|.|TRBJ1-6|.
CASSQVTGSSYNSPLHF
TGTGCCAGCAGCCAAGTCACGGGGAGCTCCTATAATTCACCCCTCCACTTT
>TRBV25-1|few|TRBJ1-1|TRBD1
CAVLDRVELEAFF
TGTGCCGTCCTTGACAGGGTCGAACTGGAAGCTTTCTTT